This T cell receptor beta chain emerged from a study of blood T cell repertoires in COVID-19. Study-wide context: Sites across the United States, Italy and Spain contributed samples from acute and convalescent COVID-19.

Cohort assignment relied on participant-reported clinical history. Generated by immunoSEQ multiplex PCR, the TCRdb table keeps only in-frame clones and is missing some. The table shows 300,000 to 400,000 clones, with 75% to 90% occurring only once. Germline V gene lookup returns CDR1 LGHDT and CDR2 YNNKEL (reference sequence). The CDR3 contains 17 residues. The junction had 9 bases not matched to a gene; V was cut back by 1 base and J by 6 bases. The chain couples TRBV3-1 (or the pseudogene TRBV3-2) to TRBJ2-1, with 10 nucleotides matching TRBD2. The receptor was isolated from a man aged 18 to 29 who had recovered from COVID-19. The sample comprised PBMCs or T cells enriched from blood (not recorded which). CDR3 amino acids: CASSQVWASGSRNEQFF. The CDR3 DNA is TGTGCCAGCAGCCAAGTTTGGGCTAGCGGGAGTCGCAATGAGCAGTTCTTC.